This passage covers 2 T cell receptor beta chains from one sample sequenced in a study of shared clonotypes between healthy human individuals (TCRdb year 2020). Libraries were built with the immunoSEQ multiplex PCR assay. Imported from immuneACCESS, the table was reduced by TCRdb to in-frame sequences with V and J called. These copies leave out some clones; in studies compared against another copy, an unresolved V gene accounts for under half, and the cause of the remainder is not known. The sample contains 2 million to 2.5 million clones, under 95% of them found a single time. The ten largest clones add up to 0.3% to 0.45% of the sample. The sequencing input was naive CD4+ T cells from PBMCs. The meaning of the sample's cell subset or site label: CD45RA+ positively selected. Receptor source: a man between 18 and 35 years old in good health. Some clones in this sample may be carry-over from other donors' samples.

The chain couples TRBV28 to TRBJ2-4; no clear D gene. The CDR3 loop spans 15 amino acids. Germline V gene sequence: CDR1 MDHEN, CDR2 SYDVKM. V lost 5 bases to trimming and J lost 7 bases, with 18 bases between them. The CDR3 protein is CASSERNRGPNIQYF. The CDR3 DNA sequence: TGTGCCAGCAGTGAACGAAACCGAGGCCCGAACATTCAGTACTTC.

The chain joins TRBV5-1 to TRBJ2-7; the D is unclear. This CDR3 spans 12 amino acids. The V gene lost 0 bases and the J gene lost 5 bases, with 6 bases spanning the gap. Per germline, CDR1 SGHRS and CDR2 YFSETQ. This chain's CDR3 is CASSLVENEQYF. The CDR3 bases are TGCGCCAGCAGCTTGGTAGAGAACGAGCAGTACTTC. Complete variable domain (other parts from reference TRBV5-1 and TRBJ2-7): KAGVTQTPRYLIKTRGQQVTLSCSPISGHRSVSWYQQTPGQGLQFLFEYFSETQRNKGNFPGRFSGRQFSNSRSEMNVSTLELGDSALYLCASSLVENEQYFGPGTRLTVT.